This T cell receptor (beta chain) was sequenced in a study of OX40 agonist ivuxolimab in advanced cancers. Regarding this clone: Its antigen is as yet unknown.

Data came from immunoSEQ multiplex PCR; TCRdb stores just in-frame clones and leaves some out. The sample lists 75,000 to 90,000 clones, roughly 90% seen once, with 1.1% in the top ten. Study-level points and caveats: At doses 0.1 to 3.0 mg/kg, CD4+ and CD8+ clones expanded.

This specimen was CD4+ or CD8+ T cells sorted from blood, taken in a trial of the OX40 agonist ivuxolimab. The receptor was derived from an adult with an advanced solid tumor such as melanoma, head and neck, liver or kidney cancer.

In DNA form, the CDR3 reads TGTGCCAGCAGCCAATCAGACAGCCAAGAGACCCAGTACTTC. As protein: CASSQSDSQETQYF. This chain uses TRBV4-2 with TRBJ2-5; D perhaps matches TRBD1 (5 bases). Trimming pared 2 bases from V and 1 base from J, leaving 8 bases between. The CDR3 is made up of 14 amino acids. Germline lookup yields CDR1 LGHNA and CDR2 YNFKEQ.